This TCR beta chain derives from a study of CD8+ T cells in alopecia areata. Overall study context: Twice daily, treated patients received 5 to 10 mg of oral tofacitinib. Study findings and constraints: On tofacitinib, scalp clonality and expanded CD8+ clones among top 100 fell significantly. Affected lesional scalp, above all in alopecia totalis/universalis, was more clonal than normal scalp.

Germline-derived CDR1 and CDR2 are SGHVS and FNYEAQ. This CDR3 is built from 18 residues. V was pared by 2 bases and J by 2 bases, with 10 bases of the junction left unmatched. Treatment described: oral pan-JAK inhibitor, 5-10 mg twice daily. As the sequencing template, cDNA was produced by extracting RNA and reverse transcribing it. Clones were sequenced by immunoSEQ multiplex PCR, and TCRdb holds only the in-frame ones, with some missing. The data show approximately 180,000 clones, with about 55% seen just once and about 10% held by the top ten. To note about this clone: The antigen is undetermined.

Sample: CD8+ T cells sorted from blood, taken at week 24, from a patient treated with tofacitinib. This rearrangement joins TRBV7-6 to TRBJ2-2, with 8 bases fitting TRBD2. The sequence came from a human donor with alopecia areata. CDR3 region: CASSLTPWLAGNTGELFF. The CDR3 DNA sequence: TGTGCCAGCAGCTTAACCCCGTGGCTAGCGGGCAACACCGGGGAGCTGTTTTTT. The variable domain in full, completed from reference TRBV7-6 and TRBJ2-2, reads GAGVSQSPRYKVTKRGQDVALRCDPISGHVSLYWYRQALGQGPEFLTYFNYEAQQDKSGLPNDRFSAERPEGSISTLTIQRTEQRDSAMYRCASSLTPWLAGNTGELFFGEGSRLTVL.